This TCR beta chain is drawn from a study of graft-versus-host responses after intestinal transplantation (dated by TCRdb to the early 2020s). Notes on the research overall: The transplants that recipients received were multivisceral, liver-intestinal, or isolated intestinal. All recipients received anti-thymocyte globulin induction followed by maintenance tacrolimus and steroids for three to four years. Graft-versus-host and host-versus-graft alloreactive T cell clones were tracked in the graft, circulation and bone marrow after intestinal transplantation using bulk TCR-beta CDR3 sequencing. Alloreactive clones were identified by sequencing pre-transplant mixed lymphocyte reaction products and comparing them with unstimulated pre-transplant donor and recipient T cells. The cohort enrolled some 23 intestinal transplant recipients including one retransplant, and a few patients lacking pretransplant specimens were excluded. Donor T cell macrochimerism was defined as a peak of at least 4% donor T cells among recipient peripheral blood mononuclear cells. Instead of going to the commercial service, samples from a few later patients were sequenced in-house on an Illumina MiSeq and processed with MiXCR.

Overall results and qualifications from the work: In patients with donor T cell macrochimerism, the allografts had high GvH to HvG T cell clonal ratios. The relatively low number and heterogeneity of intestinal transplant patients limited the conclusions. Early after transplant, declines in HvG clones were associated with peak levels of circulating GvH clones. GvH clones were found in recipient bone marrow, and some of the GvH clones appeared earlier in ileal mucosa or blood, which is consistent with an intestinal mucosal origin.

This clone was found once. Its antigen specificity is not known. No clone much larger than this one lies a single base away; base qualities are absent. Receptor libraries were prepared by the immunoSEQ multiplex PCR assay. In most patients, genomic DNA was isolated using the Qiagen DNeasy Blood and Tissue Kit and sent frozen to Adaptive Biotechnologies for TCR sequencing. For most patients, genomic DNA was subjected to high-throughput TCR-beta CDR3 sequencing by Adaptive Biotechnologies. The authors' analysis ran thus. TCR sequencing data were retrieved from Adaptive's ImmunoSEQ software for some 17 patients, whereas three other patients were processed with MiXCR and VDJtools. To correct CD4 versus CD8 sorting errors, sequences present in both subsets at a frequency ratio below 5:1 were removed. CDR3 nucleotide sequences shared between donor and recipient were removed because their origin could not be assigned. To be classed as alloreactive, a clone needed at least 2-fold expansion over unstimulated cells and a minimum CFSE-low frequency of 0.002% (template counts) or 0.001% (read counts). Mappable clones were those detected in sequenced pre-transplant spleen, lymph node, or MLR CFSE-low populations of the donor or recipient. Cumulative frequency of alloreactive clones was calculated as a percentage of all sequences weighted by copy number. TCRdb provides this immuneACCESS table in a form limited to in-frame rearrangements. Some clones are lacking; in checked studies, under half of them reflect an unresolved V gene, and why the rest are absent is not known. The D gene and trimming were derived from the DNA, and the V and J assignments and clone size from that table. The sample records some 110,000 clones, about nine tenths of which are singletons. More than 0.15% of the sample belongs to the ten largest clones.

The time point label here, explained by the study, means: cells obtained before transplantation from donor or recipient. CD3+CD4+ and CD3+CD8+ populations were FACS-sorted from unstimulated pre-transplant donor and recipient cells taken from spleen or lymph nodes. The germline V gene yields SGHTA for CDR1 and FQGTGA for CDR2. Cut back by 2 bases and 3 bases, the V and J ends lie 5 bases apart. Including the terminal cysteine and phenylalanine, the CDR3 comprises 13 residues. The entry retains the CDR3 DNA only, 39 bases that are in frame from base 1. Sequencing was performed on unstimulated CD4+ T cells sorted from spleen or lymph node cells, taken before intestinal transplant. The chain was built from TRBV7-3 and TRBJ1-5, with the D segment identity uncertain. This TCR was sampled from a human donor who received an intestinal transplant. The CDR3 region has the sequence CASSLEVNQPQHF. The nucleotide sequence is TGTGCCAGCAGCTTAGAGGTCAATCAGCCCCAGCATTTT.